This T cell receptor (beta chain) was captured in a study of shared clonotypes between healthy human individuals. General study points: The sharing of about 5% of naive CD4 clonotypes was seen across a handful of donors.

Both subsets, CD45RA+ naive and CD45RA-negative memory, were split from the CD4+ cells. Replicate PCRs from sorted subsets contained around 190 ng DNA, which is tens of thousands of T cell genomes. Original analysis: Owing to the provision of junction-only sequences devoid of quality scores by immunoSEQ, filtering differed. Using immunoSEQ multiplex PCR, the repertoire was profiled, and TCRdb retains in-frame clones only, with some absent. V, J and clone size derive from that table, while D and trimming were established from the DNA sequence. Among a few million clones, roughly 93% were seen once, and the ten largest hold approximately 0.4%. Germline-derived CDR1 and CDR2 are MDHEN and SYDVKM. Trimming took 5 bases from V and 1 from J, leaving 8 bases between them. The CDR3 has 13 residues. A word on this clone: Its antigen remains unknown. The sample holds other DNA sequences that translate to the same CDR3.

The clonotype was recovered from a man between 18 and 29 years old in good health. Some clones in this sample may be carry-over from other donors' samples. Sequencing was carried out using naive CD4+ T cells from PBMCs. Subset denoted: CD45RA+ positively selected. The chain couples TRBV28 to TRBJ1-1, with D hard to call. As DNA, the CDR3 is TGTGCCAGCAGTCCCCGGCCGAACACTGAAGCTTTCTTT. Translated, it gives CASSPRPNTEAFF. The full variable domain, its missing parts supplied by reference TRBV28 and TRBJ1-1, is DVKVTQSSRYLVKRTGEKVFLECVQDMDHENMFWYRQDPGLGLRLIYFSYDVKMKEKGDIPEGYSVSREKKERFSLILESASTNQTSMYLCASSPRPNTEAFFGQGTRLTVV.